The 23 T cell receptor beta chains given below trace back to one sample, sequenced in a study of shared clonotypes between healthy human individuals. The method was immunoSEQ multiplex PCR; TCRdb's version includes in-frame clones alone and lacks a portion of them. This repertoire shows some 2,500,000 clones, over 85% found once; its top ten account for about 0.38%. The specimen sequenced was naive CD4+ T cells from PBMCs. Noted subset: CD45RA+ positively selected. All receptors derive from a young man in good health. Some clones in this sample may be carry-over from other donors' samples.

This clone has only one observation. V and J are TRBV6-1 and TRBJ2-7; maybe TRBD2 (5 bases). Trimming took off 2 bases at V and 3 bases at J, with 14 bases between the two ends. CDR3 length: 15 residues. CDR1 and CDR2 (germline): MNHNS, SASEGT. The chain's CDR3 is CASSEQGGRSYEQYF. As DNA, the CDR3 is TGTGCCAGCAGTGAACAAGGAGGCCGCAGCTACGAGCAGTACTTC.

The chain is built from TRBV19 and TRBJ2-1; 14 nucleotides agree with TRBD2. V was clipped by 4 bases and J by 4 bases; unmatched bases: 6. The CDR3 runs to 17 residues. The V gene's germline CDR1 is LNHDA and CDR2 SQIVND (reference sequence). CDR3 residues: CASSKGTSGGQYNEQFF. The DNA for the CDR3 is TGTGCCAGTAGTAAGGGGACTAGCGGGGGACAATACAATGAGCAGTTCTTC.

This sequence joins TRBV27 and TRBJ2-2; TRBD2 matches 16 bases. The CDR3 contains 19 residues. Germline V gene sequence: CDR1 MNHEY, CDR2 SMNVEV (reference sequence). V gave up 3 bases and J gave up 5 bases; unmatched junction bases: 9. The CDR3 nucleotides are TGTGCCAGCAGTTTCAGCTCCGGGACTAGCGGGAGGGTGACCGGGGAGCTGTTTTTT. Translated: CASSFSSGTSGRVTGELFF.

The chain joins TRBV21-1 to TRBJ1-1; the DNA was not used to check the table's D call, TRBD1. TRBV21-1 has pseudogene status. This CDR3 spans 18 amino acids. In nucleotides, the CDR3 is TGTGCCAGCAGCATCCGGGACAGGGATCGAGATGGGAACACTGAAGCTTTCTTT. It translates to CASSIRDRDRDGNTEAFF.

This clone has only a few counts. Other DNA sequences in this specimen translate into the identical CDR3. The rearrangement links TRBV30 to TRBJ1-5; D unclear. The CDR3 has 13 residues. V dropped 2 bases and J dropped 0 bases, with 5 bases sitting between them. Per germline, CDR1 GTSNPN and CDR2 SVGIG (reference sequence). CDR3 residues: CAWSRDSNQPQHF. The CDR3 DNA is TGTGCCTGGAGTCGGGATAGCAATCAGCCCCAGCATTTT.

This clone occurred once. Other DNA sequences from this sample encode an identical CDR3 as well. The gene calls are TRBV7-2 and TRBJ1-2; no clear D gene. This CDR3 region has 11 residues. V lost 5 bases to trimming and J lost 5 bases, with 6 bases between them. Germline-derived CDR1 and CDR2 are SGHTA and FQGNSA. DNA of the CDR3: TGTGCCAGCAGCGTAGGATATGGCTACACCTTC. This gives the protein CASSVGYGYTF.

V and J are TRBV6-5 and TRBJ2-2; TRBD1 agrees at 8 bases. Germline CDR1 is MNHEY and CDR2 is SVGAGI. The CDR3 covers 15 residues. J gave up 3 bases and V 5 bases, and 5 bases lay outside the gene matches. The CDR3 protein is CASSRQGADTGELFF. The DNA of the CDR3 is TGTGCCAGCAGTCGGCAGGGGGCGGACACCGGGGAGCTGTTTTTT.

This clone was observed a handful of times. V usage is TRBV30 and J usage is TRBJ1-5; D is ambiguous. This CDR3 is built from 15 residues. Looked up from germline, CDR1 is GTSNPN and CDR2 is SVGIG (reference sequence). V lost 0 bases to trimming and J lost 4 bases, with 13 bases between them. The CDR3 region is CAWSVRGTLNQPQHF. For the CDR3, the DNA is TGTGCCTGGAGTGTACGAGGAACCCTGAATCAGCCCCAGCATTTT.

This chain connects TRBV7-2 to TRBJ1-2; no firm D call. Trimming took off 2 bases at V and 6 bases at J, with 13 bases between the two ends. CDR3 length: 14 amino acids. The germline gives CDR1 SGHTA, CDR2 FQGNSA. The CDR3 bases are TGTGCCAGCAGCTTATTCGGACTACGGGATGGCTACACCTTC. Protein sequence: CASSLFGLRDGYTF.

The chain uses TRBV15 and TRBJ2-1, with TRBD2 identical over 7 bases. This CDR3 has 17 residues. Unmatched junction bases numbered 10, after V lost 1 base and J lost 4 bases. Germline V gives CDR1 LNHNV, CDR2 YYDKDF (reference sequence). CDR3 region: CATSRGSATGGYNEQFF. CDR3 nucleotides: TGTGCCACCAGCAGAGGATCCGCAACGGGAGGTTACAATGAGCAGTTCTTC. The full variable domain, completed using reference TRBV15 and TRBJ2-1, is DAMVIQNPRYQVTQFGKPVTLSCSQTLNHNVMYWYQQKSSQAPKLLFHYYDKDFNNEADTPDNFQSRRPNTSFCFLDIRSPGLGDTAMYLCATSRGSATGGYNEQFFGPGTRLTVL.

The chain carries TRBV10-3 and TRBJ1-1, with D possibly matching TRBD1 (6 bases). CDR3 size: 15 residues. Trimming took 4 bases from V and 2 from J, leaving 14 bases between them. In germline, CDR1 is ENHRY, CDR2 SYGVKD. The CDR3, as DNA: TGTGCCATCAGTGCTTATACAGGGAACAACACTGAAGCTTTCTTT. Protein product: CAISAYTGNNTEAFF.

V and J are TRBV29-1 and TRBJ1-1, with D uncertain. V was pared by 6 bases and J by 7 bases, with 12 bases between. This CDR3 comprises 11 residues. The germline gives CDR1 SQVTM, CDR2 ANQGSEA. The CDR3 DNA reads TGCAGCGTAGGGATATGGAATGAAGCTTTCTTT. Amino acids: CSVGIWNEAFF.

This clone has just one count. The rearrangement links TRBV6-6 to TRBJ1-3; D possibly corresponds to TRBD1 (5 bases). Germline V gene data show CDR1 as MNHNY and CDR2 as SVGAGI (reference sequence). CDR3 size: 15 residues. V dropped 0 bases and J dropped 3 bases, with 9 bases sitting between them. The CDR3 loop is CASSYSGGIGNTIYF. In DNA, the CDR3 is TGTGCCAGCAGTTACTCCGGGGGTATTGGAAACACCATATATTTT.

The chain uses TRBV11-2 and TRBJ2-1, with 11 bases fitting TRBD2. Per germline, CDR1 SGHAT and CDR2 FQNNGV. Trimming at V came to 5 bases and at J to 0 bases, leaving 3 bases not matched to a gene. This CDR3 is 16 amino acids long. The CDR3 region is CASSRLAGPSYNEQFF. CDR3 bases: TGTGCCAGCAGCCGACTAGCGGGGCCCTCCTACAATGAGCAGTTCTTC.

This rearrangement joins TRBV30 to TRBJ2-5, with TRBD2 matching over 13 bases. The length of the CDR3 is 18 residues. Unmatched junction bases numbered 11, after V lost 3 bases and J lost 1 base. The germline CDR1 and CDR2 sequences are GTSNPN and SVGIG (reference sequence). The DNA of the CDR3 is TGTGCCTGGAGACTACTTCTCACTAGCGGGAGGGGCCAAGAGACCCAGTACTTC. It yields the protein CAWRLLLTSGRGQETQYF.

The chain carries TRBV9 and TRBJ2-5, with D uncertain. Trimming removed 4 bases at V and 2 bases at J, with 15 bases between. From germline, CDR1 is SGDLS and CDR2 YYNGEE. CDR3 length: 15 residues. The CDR3 here is CASSPLTSLQETQYF. The CDR3, as DNA: TGTGCCAGCAGCCCCTTGACTTCCCTTCAAGAGACCCAGTACTTC. Using reference TRBV9 and TRBJ2-5 for the parts outside the CDR3, the full variable domain is DSGVTQTPKHLITATGQRVTLRCSPRSGDLSVYWYQQSLDQGLQFLIQYYNGEERAKGNILERFSAQQFPDLHSELNLSSLELGDSALYFCASSPLTSLQETQYFGPGTRLLVL.

The chain carries TRBV2 and TRBJ1-4; a weak D match, TRBD1 (6 bases). V was shortened by 6 bases and J by 4 bases, with 12 bases between the two germline ends. CDR1 is SNHLY and CDR2 is FYNNEI in the germline V gene. The CDR3 runs to 14 residues. The CDR3 here is CASRVQGYNEKLFF. The CDR3 nucleotides are TGTGCCAGCAGGGTACAGGGCTATAATGAAAAACTGTTTTTT.

This sequence joins TRBV27 and TRBJ2-5; D is unresolved. This CDR3 contains 12 residues. Trimming removed 7 bases from V and 3 bases from J, with 9 bases in between. Germline assignment: CDR1 MNHEY and CDR2 SMNVEV (reference sequence). The CDR3 here is CASNRPEETQYF. The CDR3 region has the DNA TGTGCCAGCAATCGTCCGGAAGAGACCCAGTACTTC.

The V and J genes are TRBV28 and TRBJ1-1, with D perhaps TRBD1 (6 bases). V gave up 7 bases and J gave up 6 bases, with 12 bases separating them. Germline V CDR1 and CDR2: MDHEN, SYDVKM. The CDR3 length is 12 residues. The CDR3 protein is CASTLRTAEAFF. CDR3 sequence (DNA): TGTGCCAGCACCCTCCGGACAGCTGAAGCTTTCTTT.

The V gene is TRBV4-1, the J gene TRBJ2-5; either TRBD1 or TRBD2 may supply D (6 bases each). The CDR3 sequence is 14 residues long. Germline loops: CDR1 MGHRA, CDR2 YSYEKL. Trimming stripped 4 bases from V and 4 bases from J, with 13 bases between. The CDR3 sequence: CASSPPGGGETQYF. The CDR3 DNA follows: TGCGCCAGCAGCCCCCCCGGGGGCGGAGAGACCCAGTACTTC.

This chain joins TRBV4-2 and TRBJ2-1; TRBD2 agrees at 7 bases. Unmatched junction bases numbered 15, after V lost 4 bases and J lost 0 bases. This CDR3 spans 19 amino acids. Germline V gene lookup returns CDR1 LGHNA and CDR2 YNFKEQ. DNA of the CDR3: TGTGCCAGCAGCCCTGTCCGGGGGGAGGACGAGAACTCCTACAATGAGCAGTTCTTC. Residues: CASSPVRGEDENSYNEQFF.

The chain carries TRBV10-3 and TRBJ1-5; tentatively, D is TRBD1 (6 bases). The V end was cut by 2 bases, the J end by 6 bases, with 14 bases between. In germline, CDR1 is ENHRY, CDR2 SYGVKD. The CDR3 is 15 amino acids. In DNA, the CDR3 is TGTGCCATCAGTGAGCAGGGGAGAGGAGGTCAGCCCCAGCATTTT. This encodes CAISEQGRGGQPQHF.

CDR3 region: CAIDDRTSGRVNEQFF. DNA for the CDR3: TGTGCCATCGACGACCGGACTAGCGGGAGGGTCAATGAGCAGTTCTTC. V usage is TRBV10-3 and J usage is TRBJ2-1; 15 nucleotides align to TRBD2. V gave up 8 bases and J gave up 6 bases; unmatched junction bases: 8. Germline V gives CDR1 ENHRY, CDR2 SYGVKD. This CDR3 is 16 amino acids long.